Described below is a single TCR beta chain sequence and its context. Its cognate antigen is unknown. CDR3 length equals 16 residues. V lost 5 bases and J 0 bases, leaving 16 bases between the germline ends. Germline values: CDR1 LNHDA, CDR2 SQIVND (reference sequence). From the 5' RACE reads, TCRdb called clonotypes with MiXCR, one entry per CDR3 protein. The sample carries around 340,000 distinct CDR3 sequences, approximately 13% recorded once. The data originate from a study of T-cell memory formation after mild COVID-19. Study summary: In these data, TCR clusters were largely donor specific.

Study-wide findings and caveats: Pre-infection memory carried some responding clones, suggesting that cross-reactive memory joined.

The sequence came from a man aged 18 to 29 who had mild COVID-19 (a few samples of this study predate the infection). Cell type and time point are not known. Sequenced sample: PBMCs or a T cell subset sorted from them (not recorded which). The chain has TRBV19 and TRBJ1-1, with D possibly matching TRBD1 (5 bases). The CDR3 here is CASSGSIGHMNTEAFF. The CDR3 DNA reads TGTGCCAGTAGTGGATCCATAGGACATATGAACACTGAAGCTTTCTTT. Full variable domain (outside the CDR3, taken from reference TRBV19 and TRBJ1-1): DGGITQSPKYLFRKEGQNVTLSCEQNLNHDAMYWYRQDPGQGLRLIYYSQIVNDFQKGDIAEGYSVSREKKESFPLTVTSAQKNPTAFYLCASSGSIGHMNTEAFFGQGTRLTVV.